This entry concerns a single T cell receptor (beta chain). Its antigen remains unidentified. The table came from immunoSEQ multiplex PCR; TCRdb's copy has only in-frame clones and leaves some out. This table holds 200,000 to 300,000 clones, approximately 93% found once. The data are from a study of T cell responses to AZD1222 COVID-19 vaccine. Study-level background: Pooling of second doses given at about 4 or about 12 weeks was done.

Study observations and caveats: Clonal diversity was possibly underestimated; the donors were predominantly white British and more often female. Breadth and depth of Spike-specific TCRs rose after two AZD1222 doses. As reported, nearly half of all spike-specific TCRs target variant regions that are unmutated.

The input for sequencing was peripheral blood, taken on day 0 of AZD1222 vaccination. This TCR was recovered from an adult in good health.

CDR3 amino acids: CASSLAYRVMNTEAFF. The CDR3, as DNA: TGTGCCAGCAGCTTAGCCTACAGGGTTATGAACACTGAAGCTTTCTTT. V is TRBV7-2 and J is TRBJ1-1; the D gene is possibly TRBD1 (6 bases). Germline V lookup: CDR1 SGHTA, CDR2 FQGNSA. The V end lost 0 bases, the J end lost 0 bases, and 11 bases lay between the germline ends. The CDR3 spans 16 residues.